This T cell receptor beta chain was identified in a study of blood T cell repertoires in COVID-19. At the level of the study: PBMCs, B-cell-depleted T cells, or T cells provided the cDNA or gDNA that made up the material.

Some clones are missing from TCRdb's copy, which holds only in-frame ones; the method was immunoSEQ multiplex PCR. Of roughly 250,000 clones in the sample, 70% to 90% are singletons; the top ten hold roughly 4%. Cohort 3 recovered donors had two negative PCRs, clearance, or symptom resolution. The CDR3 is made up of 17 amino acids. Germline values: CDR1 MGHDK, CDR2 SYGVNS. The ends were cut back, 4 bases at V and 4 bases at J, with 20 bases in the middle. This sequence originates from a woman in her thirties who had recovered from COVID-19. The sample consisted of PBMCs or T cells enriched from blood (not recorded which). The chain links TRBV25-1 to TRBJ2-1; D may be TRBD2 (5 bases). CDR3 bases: TGTGCCAGCAGTGGGACTCAGGCCTTTCTGGGATACAATGAGCAGTTCTTC. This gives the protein CASSGTQAFLGYNEQFF. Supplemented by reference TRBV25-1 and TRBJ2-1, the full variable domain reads EADIYQTPRYLVIGTGKKITLECSQTMGHDKMYWYQQDPGMELHLIHYSYGVNSTEKGDLSSESTVSRIRTEHFPLTLESARPSHTSQYLCASSGTQAFLGYNEQFFGPGTRLTVL.